This T cell receptor beta chain was identified during a study of OX40 agonist ivuxolimab in advanced cancers. The overall study: Hepatocellular carcinoma, melanoma, renal cell or head and neck cancer affected the dose-escalation patients. The group had a mean age of about 60 years, ranged from 23 to 79, and was less than 85% male.

Only in-frame clones appear in the TCRdb table, and some are missing; sequencing was by immunoSEQ multiplex PCR. In the table there are fewer than 70,000 clones, 77% of which are singletons. V lost 1 base and J lost 7, with 6 bases in between. The CDR3 spans 12 residues. Germline V gives CDR1 SGHTA, CDR2 FQGNSA. Sample: CD4+ or CD8+ T cells sorted from blood, taken in a trial of the OX40 agonist ivuxolimab. The chain carries TRBV7-2 and TRBJ2-3, with D possibly TRBD2 on 5 matching bases. The clonotype was recovered from an adult with an advanced solid tumor such as melanoma, head and neck, liver or kidney cancer. The CDR3 DNA reads as TGTGCCAGCAGCTTAGGAGGGAATACGCAGTATTTT. Its protein product is CASSLGGNTQYF. The full variable domain, in which reference TRBV7-2 and TRBJ2-3 provide the parts outside the CDR3, is GAGVSQSPSNKVTEKGKDVELRCDPISGHTALYWYRQSLGQGLEFLIYFQGNSAPDKSGLPSDRFSAERTGGSVSTLTIQRTQQEDSAVYLCASSLGGNTQYFGPGTRLTVL.